Below are 30 T cell receptor beta chains sequenced from a single sample in a study of blood T cell repertoires in COVID-19. Sequenced by immunoSEQ multiplex PCR; TCRdb stores in-frame clones only, minus some. The sample includes 100,000 to 150,000 clones, 81% of them seen just once. The specimen was peripheral blood. These receptors came from a woman in her 50s with acute or convalescent COVID-19.

The chain combines TRBV7-2 with TRBJ2-1, with D perhaps matching TRBD2 (6 bases). Trimming pared 5 bases from V and 8 bases from J, leaving 22 bases between. Germline lookup yields CDR1 SGHTA and CDR2 FQGNSA. There are 16 residues in the CDR3. CDR3 bases: TGTGCCAGCAGCGCGACCGGGACTGGGCCCACCCATGAGCAGTTCTTC. It is translated as CASSATGTGPTHEQFF.

The chain employs TRBV10-3 and TRBJ2-7; D perhaps matches TRBD2 (5 bases). CDR1 and CDR2 from the germline V gene are ENHRY and SYGVKD. The V gene lost 8 bases and the J gene lost 7 bases, with 15 bases spanning the gap. The CDR3 has 12 residues. The CDR3 coding sequence is TGTGCCATCTCGGCGGACCGAGGGGAGCAGTACTTC. Its translation is CAISADRGEQYF.

In this sample, this clone turned up a few times. This chain joins TRBV11-3 and TRBJ2-1; 11 bases agree with TRBD2. Germline assignment: CDR1 SGHNT and CDR2 YENEEA. V was pared by 0 bases and J by 7 bases, with 8 bases of the junction left unmatched. This CDR3 contains 17 residues. The chain's CDR3 is CASSLEGTLAGVNEQFF. The CDR3 DNA follows: TGTGCCAGCAGCTTAGAAGGTACACTAGCGGGAGTTAATGAGCAGTTCTTC.

This chain links TRBV28 with TRBJ2-7; TRBD1 is a possible D gene (5 bases). The CDR3 is 15 amino acids. The germline V gene encodes CDR1 MDHEN and CDR2 SYDVKM. The V gene lost 5 bases and the J gene lost 4 bases, with 18 bases spanning the gap. CDR3 residues: CASSLQQGFGYEQYF. CDR3 nucleotides: TGTGCCAGCAGTCTACAGCAGGGTTTTGGGTACGAGCAGTACTTC.

The chain has TRBV3-1 (or the pseudogene TRBV3-2) and TRBJ1-2; 11 bases are a match to TRBD1. This CDR3 comprises 15 residues. Trimming took 4 bases from V and 4 from J; bases not matched to a gene: 5. Germline-derived CDR1 and CDR2 are LGHDT and YNNKEL (reference sequence). The CDR3 bases are TGTGCCAGCAGCCCTGGACAGGGGGCGAGCTATGGCTACACCTTC. This codes for CASSPGQGASYGYTF.

The chain couples TRBV15 to TRBJ1-5; D ambiguous. CDR1 and CDR2 (germline): LNHNV, YYDKDF (reference sequence). This CDR3 is 9 amino acids long. V lost 6 bases and J 13 bases, leaving 7 bases between the germline ends. The CDR3 protein is CATSTKQHF. CDR3 bases: TGTGCCACCAGTACAAAGCAGCATTTT.

The chain links TRBV25-1 to TRBJ1-5; D remains unclear. V lost 2 bases and J 6 bases, leaving 11 bases between the germline ends. The CDR3 runs to 14 residues. The germline V gene has CDR1 MGHDK and CDR2 SYGVNS. In nucleotides, the CDR3 is TGTGCCAGCAGTGAAAGTACGGGATCTCAGCCCCAGCATTTT. It specifies CASSESTGSQPQHF.

This chain uses TRBV5-6 with TRBJ2-5; 10 bases are a match to TRBD1. Germline values: CDR1 SGHDT, CDR2 YYEEEE. The CDR3 loop spans 14 amino acids. The V and J ends lost 4 bases and 5 bases, in that order; junction bases with no gene match: 5. CDR3 amino acids: CASSPGTGVETQYF. The CDR3 DNA follows: TGTGCCAGCAGCCCCGGGACAGGGGTGGAGACCCAGTACTTC.

This clone has a handful of counts. The genes are TRBV19 and TRBJ1-5; 8 nucleotides align to TRBD1. Germline V gene lookup returns CDR1 LNHDA and CDR2 SQIVND (reference sequence). V shed 0 bases, J shed 6 bases, and the junction held 4 bases outside the gene matches. The CDR3 sequence is 15 residues long. CDR3 in DNA: TGTGCCAGTAGTATAGACAGGGGGCTGGTTCAGCCCCAGCATTTT. Residues: CASSIDRGLVQPQHF.

J is TRBJ1-3 and V is TRBV3-1 (or the pseudogene TRBV3-2); 7 bases map to TRBD1. The CDR3 totals 15 residues. V trimming: 6 bases; J trimming: 0 bases; junction bases outside the gene matches: 5. In germline, CDR1 is LGHDT, CDR2 YNNKEL (reference sequence). CDR3 region: CASSPTGVSGNTIYF. The CDR3 region has the DNA TGTGCCAGCAGTCCTACAGGGGTCTCTGGAAACACCATATATTTT.

The chain couples TRBV3-1 (or the pseudogene TRBV3-2) to TRBJ1-2; 8 bases are a match to TRBD1. Trimming cost V 5 bases and J 2 bases; bases outside gene matches: 7. In germline, CDR1 is LGHDT, CDR2 YNNKEL (reference sequence). CDR3 length: 15 residues. The chain's CDR3 is CASSSRTGPNYGYTF. As DNA, the CDR3 is TGTGCCAGCAGCAGCCGGACAGGGCCCAACTATGGCTACACCTTC.

A single count supports this clone. The J gene is TRBJ2-5, the V gene TRBV18, with TRBD2 identical over 11 bases. This CDR3 contains 15 residues. The V gene's germline CDR1 is KGHSH and CDR2 LQKENI. The ends lost 3 bases at V and 8 bases at J; junction bases unmatched: 8. The CDR3 DNA follows: TGTGCCAGCTCACCCGGACTAGCGGGCGCAAGTACCCAGTACTTC. Its translation: CASSPGLAGASTQYF.

The genes are TRBV6-6 and TRBJ2-5, with D possibly TRBD2 on 5 matching bases. Trimming stripped 7 bases from V and 5 bases from J, with 11 bases between. The CDR3 runs 12 residues. The germline V gene encodes CDR1 MNHNY and CDR2 SVGAGI (reference sequence). The CDR3 sequence is CASTATGETQYF. DNA of the CDR3: TGTGCCAGCACGGCGACGGGGGAGACCCAGTACTTC.

The chain employs TRBV27 and TRBJ2-7; 10 bases agree with TRBD2. Germline values: CDR1 MNHEY, CDR2 SMNVEV (reference sequence). The CDR3 has 16 amino acids. Unmatched junction bases numbered 10, after V lost 5 bases and J lost 3 bases. CDR3 nucleotides: TGTGCCAGCAGTCCGAGGCTAGCGGGAGTAATCTACGAGCAGTACTTC. It specifies CASSPRLAGVIYEQYF.

The V and J genes are TRBV5-1 and TRBJ2-1; TRBD1 is a possible D gene (6 bases). Germline V gene lookup returns CDR1 SGHRS and CDR2 YFSETQ. There are 15 residues in the CDR3. Between the trimmed V and J ends, which lost 0 bases and 7 bases, there was a span of 14 bases. The DNA of the CDR3 is TGCGCCAGCAGCTTGGCCGAGGACAGCTATAATGAGCAGTTCTTC. It encodes CASSLAEDSYNEQFF.

V gene TRBV5-1 combines with J gene TRBJ2-3; 11 positions match TRBD2. The CDR3 contains 18 residues. V gave up 3 bases and J gave up 4 bases; unmatched junction bases: 13. CDR1 and CDR2 from the germline V gene are SGHRS and YFSETQ. As DNA, the CDR3 is TGCGCCAGCAGCTGGGGGACTAGCGGTTCCCGATTATCAGATACGCAGTATTTT. Protein: CASSWGTSGSRLSDTQYF.

The chain has TRBV5-1 and TRBJ1-4; 7 bases fit TRBD1. Per germline, CDR1 SGHRS and CDR2 YFSETQ. This CDR3 spans 16 amino acids. After removal of 1 base from V and 7 bases from J, the junction contained 10 bases not matched to a gene. CDR3 nucleotides: TGCGCCAGCAGCTTGCAAGTCCTAGGGGGCGGTGAAAAACTGTTTTTT. Protein sequence: CASSLQVLGGGEKLFF.

The V and J genes are TRBV5-1 and TRBJ1-4; 7 nucleotides line up with TRBD1. This CDR3 has 14 residues. The V gene's germline CDR1 is SGHRS and CDR2 YFSETQ. V lost 4 bases, J lost 8 bases, and 8 bases stayed unmatched. CDR3 coding DNA: TGCGCCAGCAGCATAGGACAGGCTCGGGAAAAACTGTTTTTT. It yields the protein CASSIGQAREKLFF.

CDR3 protein: CASSRLGTGVKAFF. The CDR3 DNA sequence: TGTGCCAGCAGCCGTCTTGGGACAGGGGTAAAAGCTTTCTTT. This chain joins TRBV3-1 (or the pseudogene TRBV3-2) and TRBJ1-1; 10 positions match TRBD1. The germline gives CDR1 LGHDT, CDR2 YNNKEL (reference sequence). Trimming at V came to 4 bases and at J to 9 bases, leaving 8 bases not matched to a gene. CDR3 size: 14 residues.

This clone came up a few times. The rearrangement uses TRBV4-1 and TRBJ1-2; D is ambiguous. CDR3 length: 15 residues. Trimming left V 0 bases short and J 2 bases short, with 10 bases between. CDR1 is MGHRA and CDR2 is YSYEKL in the germline V gene. CDR3 loop: CASSQDVRLNYGYTF. CDR3 bases: TGCGCCAGCAGCCAAGACGTCAGGTTAAACTATGGCTACACCTTC.

This chain links TRBV10-2 with TRBJ1-1; D is possibly TRBD1 (5 bases). V was clipped by 6 bases and J by 1 base, with 12 bases between them. Germline V gene data show CDR1 as WSHSY and CDR2 as SAAADI. This CDR3 has 14 amino acids. CDR3: CASRVSGGNTEAFF. CDR3 nucleotides: TGCGCCAGCAGAGTGTCCGGGGGGAACACTGAAGCTTTCTTT.

This clone was picked up a small number of times. V usage is TRBV6-6 and J usage is TRBJ1-1, with TRBD1 matching 7 bases. The CDR3 runs to 16 residues. Trimming removed 2 bases from V and 6 bases from J; junction bases left unmatched: 12. Germline V gives CDR1 MNHNY, CDR2 SVGAGI (reference sequence). CDR3 amino acids: CASSYTTTGSDSEAFF. The DNA for the CDR3 is TGTGCCAGCAGTTACACCACGACAGGGTCTGATTCTGAAGCTTTCTTT.

This clone was detected only once. V gene TRBV10-3 combines with J gene TRBJ2-1; 16 nucleotides match TRBD2. Trimming took 11 bases from V and 6 from J; bases not matched to a gene: 16. Germline V CDR1 and CDR2: ENHRY, SYGVKD. CDR3 length: 18 residues. The CDR3 protein is CASYPGLAGGLSSNEQFF. In DNA, the CDR3 is TGTGCCTCCTATCCGGGACTAGCGGGGGGGCTGTCAAGCAATGAGCAGTTCTTC.

This clone was found once. Written as DNA, the CDR3 is TGTGCCAGCAGCTTGGACAGCCCGTTCTTC. It encodes CASSLDSPFF. The chain employs TRBV5-8 and TRBJ2-1; D not resolved. This CDR3 is 10 amino acids long. Looked up from germline, CDR1 is SGHTS and CDR2 is YDEGEE. V was pared by 0 bases and J by 15 bases, with 7 bases between.

The rearrangement links TRBV11-2 to TRBJ1-2; D unresolved. The germline gives CDR1 SGHAT, CDR2 FQNNGV. CDR3 size: 15 residues. V lost 1 base and J 7 bases, leaving 16 bases between the germline ends. DNA of the CDR3: TGTGCCAGCAGCTTAGTAGCCGGGGATTTAGGTGGCTACACCTTC. Its protein product is CASSLVAGDLGGYTF. Supplemented by reference TRBV11-2 and TRBJ1-2, the full variable domain reads EAGVAQSPRYKIIEKRQSVAFWCNPISGHATLYWYQQILGQGPKLLIQFQNNGVVDDSQLPKDRFSAERLKGVDSTLKIQPAKLEDSAVYLCASSLVAGDLGGYTFGSGTRLTVV.

This clone was counted between two and nine times. This rearrangement joins TRBV2 to TRBJ1-3; D is unresolved. There are 13 residues in the CDR3. V was clipped by 7 bases and J by 0 bases, with 7 bases between them. The germline CDR1 and CDR2 sequences are SNHLY and FYNNEI. The CDR3 sequence: CASTGNSGNTIYF. CDR3 nucleotide sequence: TGTGCCAGCACCGGGAACTCTGGAAACACCATATATTTT.

This chain links TRBV5-4 with TRBJ2-6; 8 positions match TRBD2. Germline values: CDR1 SGHNT, CDR2 YYREEE (reference sequence). The CDR3 sequence is 18 residues long. V lost 0 bases and J lost 0; bases outside the gene matches: 5. The CDR3 sequence: CASSLASGWTSGANVLTF. CDR3 sequence (DNA): TGTGCCAGCAGCTTGGCTAGCGGGTGGACCTCTGGGGCCAACGTCCTGACTTTC.

The rearrangement uses TRBV14 and TRBJ1-5; D may be TRBD1 (6 bases). Germline V gives CDR1 SGHDN, CDR2 FVKESK. Trimming removed 2 bases from V and 6 bases from J, with 11 bases in between. The CDR3 is 14 amino acids. The CDR3 spells CASSQTGRGQPQHF. CDR3 in DNA: TGTGCCAGCAGCCAAACAGGGAGGGGTCAGCCCCAGCATTTT.

This rearrangement joins TRBV5-1 to TRBJ1-4; TRBD1 is a possible D gene (6 bases). Germline V gives CDR1 SGHRS, CDR2 YFSETQ. The V end was cut by 4 bases, the J end by 3 bases, with 13 bases between. This CDR3 region has 15 residues. CDR3 protein: CASSPMTGSNEKLFF. The CDR3 coding sequence is TGCGCCAGCAGCCCAATGACAGGCTCTAATGAAAAACTGTTTTTT.

This clone has more than one count but fewer than ten. The gene calls are TRBV10-3 and TRBJ2-7, with TRBD2 matching 9 bases. Germline lookup yields CDR1 ENHRY and CDR2 SYGVKD. Trimming at V came to 5 bases and at J to 1 base, leaving 6 bases not matched to a gene. The CDR3 runs to 15 residues. CDR3 amino acids: CAISNGGLASYEQYF. The CDR3 nucleotides are TGTGCCATCAGTAACGGGGGACTAGCTTCCTACGAGCAGTACTTC.